Below, 24 T cell receptor beta chains from the same sample are listed, as sequenced in a study of shared clonotypes between healthy human individuals (dated by TCRdb to about 2020). The receptor library was made with the immunoSEQ multiplex PCR assay. TCRdb limited this immuneACCESS table to in-frame rearrangements with V and J called. A share of clones is missing; checked studies link under half to unresolved V genes, and the rest is unexplained. A total of about 2 million clones appear in this sample, 85% to 95% of them only once. Approximately 1.2% of the sample is taken by the ten largest. For the CD8 naive samples, CD45RO-negative cells were positively selected for CCR7, yielding a CD45RA+CCR7+ population from which TemRA cells were excluded. Specimen: naive CD8+ T cells sorted from blood. What the cell subset or site label conveys for this sample: CD45RA+CCR7+. The receptors were gathered from a man between 18 and 29 years old in good health.

This clone was observed a single time. The chain recombines TRBV5-6 with TRBJ2-7, with 8 bases matching TRBD2. J was trimmed by 0 bases and V by 2 bases; bases with no gene match: 4. Per germline, CDR1 SGHDT and CDR2 YYEEEE. The CDR3 is made up of 15 amino acids. The CDR3 sequence: CASSFLAGFSYEQYF. CDR3 sequence (DNA): TGTGCCAGCAGCTTTCTAGCGGGCTTCTCCTACGAGCAGTACTTC.

The chain has TRBV7-9 and TRBJ1-4; D is perhaps TRBD1 (5 bases). The CDR3 is made up of 16 amino acids. Germline CDR1 is SEHNR and CDR2 is FQNEAQ (reference sequence). The V end lost 2 bases, the J end lost 7 bases, and 17 bases lay between the germline ends. CDR3 sequence: CASSLIESRETEKLFF. The DNA for the CDR3 is TGTGCCAGCAGCTTAATTGAGTCCAGGGAAACTGAAAAACTGTTTTTT.

In regard to this clone: The identical CDR3 is also encoded by other nucleotide sequences in the sample. The J gene is TRBJ2-3, the V gene TRBV5-6, with D unresolved. V lost 0 bases and J lost 3, with 5 bases in between. Per germline, CDR1 SGHDT and CDR2 YYEEEE. This CDR3 region has 13 residues. The CDR3 coding sequence is TGTGCCAGCAGCTTGGAAGGGACAGATACGCAGTATTTT. This gives the protein CASSLEGTDTQYF.

This chain links TRBV29-1 with TRBJ2-5; TRBD2 matches 11 bases. J lost 5 bases, V lost 6 bases, and 11 bases had no gene match. Looked up from germline, CDR1 is SQVTM and CDR2 is ANQGSEA. CDR3 size: 15 residues. The CDR3 loop is CSVGLTSGNYETQYF. The CDR3 coding sequence is TGCAGCGTGGGATTGACTAGCGGGAATTACGAGACCCAGTACTTC.

Regarding this clone: The same CDR3 is also encoded by other DNA sequences in this sample. The chain links TRBV5-4 to TRBJ2-7, with unresolved D. The V gene lost 0 bases and the J gene lost 3 bases, with 10 bases spanning the gap. This CDR3 spans 14 amino acids. From germline, CDR1 is SGHNT and CDR2 YYREEE (reference sequence). The CDR3 here is CASSLDPENYEQYF. The CDR3 DNA sequence: TGTGCCAGCAGCTTGGATCCCGAAAACTACGAGCAGTACTTC.

The chain links TRBV7-9 to TRBJ2-3; possible D gene TRBD1, 6 bases. The CDR3 consists of 15 residues. Germline V gives CDR1 SEHNR, CDR2 FQNEAQ (reference sequence). Trimming shortened V by 5 bases and J by 0 bases, and 12 bases separated the two germline ends. CDR3 sequence: CASSPGRGSTDTQYF. The CDR3 bases are TGTGCCAGCAGCCCGGGCAGGGGCAGCACAGATACGCAGTATTTT.

This clone was observed a single time. The chain recombines TRBV7-9 with TRBJ2-5, with a tentative D call TRBD2 (6 bases). Deletions cut 5 bases from V and 3 bases from J, with 16 bases between. Germline lookup yields CDR1 SEHNR and CDR2 FQNEAQ (reference sequence). This CDR3 has 15 residues. The CDR3 loop reads CASSPGTGFEETQYF. CDR3 in DNA: TGTGCCAGCAGCCCCGGGACTGGCTTTGAAGAGACCCAGTACTTC.

The chain uses TRBV7-6 and TRBJ2-5; no firm D call. This CDR3 contains 16 residues. The V end was cut by 4 bases, the J end by 0 bases, with 15 bases between. The V gene's germline CDR1 is SGHVS and CDR2 FNYEAQ. CDR3 DNA sequence: TGTGCCAGCAGCTCCCCCGGCATTGGGTACCAAGAGACCCAGTACTTC. Residues: CASSSPGIGYQETQYF.

The table lists this clone with a count of one. The gene calls are TRBV5-1 and TRBJ2-7; D might be TRBD1 (5 bases). V gave up 0 bases and J gave up 1 base, with 14 bases separating them. This CDR3 contains 16 residues. Germline assignment: CDR1 SGHRS and CDR2 YFSETQ. This CDR3 is CASSLVVTTDSYEQYF. CDR3 sequence (DNA): TGCGCCAGCAGCTTGGTGGTGACGACAGATTCCTACGAGCAGTACTTC.

About this clone: Other DNA sequences in the sample encode the same CDR3. This sequence joins TRBV28 and TRBJ2-1; D uncertain. The germline V and J ends were trimmed by 2 bases and 10 bases, with 9 bases remaining between them. Germline CDR1 MDHEN, CDR2 SYDVKM. The CDR3 spans 12 residues. The CDR3 loop is CASSLSGGEQFF. The CDR3 region has the DNA TGTGCCAGCAGTTTAAGTGGTGGGGAGCAGTTCTTC.

In DNA form, the CDR3 reads TGTGCCAGCAGCCCTGGGACAGGGAAAAACATTCAGTACTTC. This encodes CASSPGTGKNIQYF. V is TRBV11-3 and J is TRBJ2-4; TRBD1 agrees at 9 bases. V was clipped by 5 bases and J by 4 bases; unmatched bases: 3. Per germline, CDR1 SGHNT and CDR2 YENEEA. This CDR3 has 14 residues.

V usage is TRBV6-5 and J usage is TRBJ1-2; D ambiguous. Trimming took off 0 bases at V and 13 bases at J, with 18 bases between the two ends. The germline CDR1 and CDR2 sequences are MNHEY and SVGAGI. This CDR3 region has 14 residues. In nucleotides, the CDR3 is TGTGCCAGCAGTTACTCCTCTGGACTCAGAGATACCACCTTC. Translating gives CASSYSSGLRDTTF.

This chain joins TRBV7-2 and TRBJ2-7; tentatively, D is TRBD1 or TRBD2 (5 bases each). The CDR3 is 14 amino acids. Germline loops: CDR1 SGHTA, CDR2 FQGNSA. Trimming pared 5 bases from V and 3 bases from J, leaving 14 bases between. The CDR3 coding sequence is TGTGCCAGCAGCACCGGGACCATGGACTACGAGCAGTACTTC. Protein: CASSTGTMDYEQYF.

The chain recombines TRBV7-9 with TRBJ2-1; 11 bases align to TRBD2. The CDR3 runs to 15 residues. V lost 5 bases and J lost 11; bases outside the gene matches: 11. Germline V gene sequence: CDR1 SEHNR, CDR2 FQNEAQ (reference sequence). CDR3 sequence: CASSHSGTSGNKQFF. The CDR3 bases are TGTGCCAGCAGCCACTCCGGGACTAGCGGTAATAAGCAGTTCTTC. The full variable domain, with the rest looked up from reference TRBV7-9 and TRBJ2-1, is DTGVSQNPRHKITKRGQNVTFRCDPISEHNRLYWYRQTLGQGPEFLTYFQNEAQLEKSRLLSDRFSAERPKGSFSTLEIQRTEQGDSAMYLCASSHSGTSGNKQFFGPGTRLTVL.

DNA of the CDR3: TGTGCCAGCAGTTACGAATTTAACTCGGCGAATGGCTACACCTTC. It is translated as CASSYEFNSANGYTF. The chain uses TRBV6-5 and TRBJ1-2; no definite D call. Germline values: CDR1 MNHEY, CDR2 SVGAGI. The V end was cut by 2 bases, the J end by 6 bases, with 16 bases between. The CDR3 spans 15 residues.

To note about this clone: Other nucleotide sequences in the sample specify the same CDR3. The rearrangement uses TRBV18 and TRBJ2-7; weak D call: TRBD1 (6 bases). Trimming cost V 2 bases and J 2 bases, with 7 bases left between them. The CDR3 is 13 residues long. Germline CDR1 KGHSH, CDR2 LQKENI. The chain's CDR3 is CASSPGQTYEQYF. In DNA, the CDR3 is TGTGCCAGCTCACCAGGACAGACCTACGAGCAGTACTTC.

The chain has TRBV9 and TRBJ1-1; no firm D call. Germline CDR1 is SGDLS and CDR2 is YYNGEE. This CDR3 has 14 residues. Between the trimmed V and J ends, which lost 3 bases and 7 bases, there was a span of 16 bases. The CDR3 spells CASSASGRDIEAFF. The DNA for the CDR3 is TGTGCCAGCAGCGCCAGCGGGCGGGATATTGAAGCTTTCTTT.

A note on this clone: Other DNA sequences within the sample encode an identical CDR3. This sequence joins TRBV9 and TRBJ2-3; unclear D gene. V shed 1 base and J shed 1 base, with 4 bases lying between them. The germline V gene has CDR1 SGDLS and CDR2 YYNGEE. The CDR3 runs 13 residues. CDR3 loop: CASSVFGTDTQYF. For the CDR3, the DNA is TGTGCCAGCAGCGTATTTGGCACAGATACGCAGTATTTT.

This clone was detected once. The chain combines TRBV5-4 with TRBJ2-5, with D tentatively TRBD1 (7 bases). This CDR3 is built from 15 residues. Trimming removed 1 base at V and 0 bases at J, with 10 bases between. CDR1 and CDR2 (germline): SGHNT, YYREEE (reference sequence). The CDR3 loop reads CASSLSGGYQETQYF. The CDR3 bases are TGTGCCAGCAGCTTGTCAGGGGGGTACCAAGAGACCCAGTACTTC.

V gene TRBV29-1 combines with J gene TRBJ2-1; unclear D gene. CDR1 and CDR2 (germline): SQVTM, ANQGSEA. This CDR3 comprises 17 residues. Between the trimmed V and J ends, which lost 6 bases and 4 bases, there was a span of 25 bases. This CDR3 is CSVNPLPPQTSYNEQFF. The DNA for the CDR3 is TGCAGCGTCAACCCTCTTCCGCCCCAGACCTCTTACAATGAGCAGTTCTTC.

Turning to this clone: The same CDR3 is also encoded by other DNA sequences in this sample. This chain joins TRBV9 and TRBJ2-7; 7 bases agree with TRBD2. CDR1 SGDLS and CDR2 YYNGEE come from the germline V gene. The CDR3 extends over 14 amino acids. V shed 4 bases and J 2 bases; nucleotides not matched to a gene: 6. CDR3: CASSLGGGTYEQYF. The CDR3 bases are TGTGCCAGCAGCCTCGGGGGAGGGACCTACGAGCAGTACTTC.

The V gene is TRBV29-1, the J gene TRBJ1-1; 8 bases are a match to TRBD1. With V trimmed by 1 base and J by 5 bases, 9 bases remained unmatched. Germline assignment: CDR1 SQVTM and CDR2 ANQGSEA. CDR3 length: 15 amino acids. The CDR3 spells CSVEAGTGAETEAFF. The DNA of the CDR3 is TGCAGCGTTGAAGCCGGGACAGGCGCGGAAACTGAAGCTTTCTTT. The full variable domain, in which reference TRBV29-1 and TRBJ1-1 provide the parts outside the CDR3, is SAVISQKPSRDICQRGTSLTIQCQVDSQVTMMFWYRQQPGQSLTLIATANQGSEATYESGFVIDKFPISRPNLTFSTLTVSNMSPEDSSIYLCSVEAGTGAETEAFFGQGTRLTVV.

V usage is TRBV7-8 and J usage is TRBJ1-4, with 8 nucleotides matching TRBD1. This CDR3 has 15 residues. The V and J ends lost 2 bases and 7 bases, in that order; junction bases with no gene match: 6. Germline assignment: CDR1 SGHVS and CDR2 FQNEAQ. CDR3 protein: CASSLTDRGGEKLFF. In DNA form, the CDR3 reads TGTGCCAGCAGCTTAACCGACAGGGGAGGTGAAAAACTGTTTTTT.

The chain employs TRBV16 and TRBJ1-1, with D unresolved. The CDR3 consists of 11 residues. The germline V gene encodes CDR1 KGHSY and CDR2 FQNENV. V was trimmed by 4 bases and J by 10 bases, leaving 10 bases between them. CDR3 residues: CASSLPPSAFF. The CDR3 nucleotides read TGTGCCAGCAGCCTGCCCCCGTCAGCTTTCTTT.